The 31 T cell receptor beta chains given below trace back to one sample, sequenced in a study of beta chain features in type 1 diabetes. These TCRs are of unknown antigen specificity. Notes on the study in general: Shortening that was moderate but significant affected the TCRB CDR3s of Type 1 diabetes patients in all four CD4+ subsets.

Sequenced material consisted of expressed TCRB transcripts (all of the isolated RNA was reverse transcribed). TCRdb's copy holds only in-frame clones and misses some; the assay was immunoSEQ multiplex PCR. The sample holds a few hundred thousand clones, approximately 25% seen once. The specimen sequenced was naive CD4+ T cells from blood. Source of these receptors: a woman aged 25 to 39 with type 1 diabetes.

This clone appeared a single time. The chain couples TRBV15 to TRBJ2-6; D remains ambiguous. In germline, CDR1 is LNHNV, CDR2 YYDKDF (reference sequence). The CDR3 has 14 amino acids. V was cut by 0 bases and J by 10 bases, with 10 bases left in between. The CDR3 DNA follows: TGTGCCACCAGCAGAGATTTGTATCGGAACGTCCTGACTTTC. Its translation: CATSRDLYRNVLTF.

In its sample, this clone was seen a few times. The sample contains more than one DNA sequence encoding this CDR3. The V gene is TRBV2, the J gene TRBJ1-1; 9 nucleotides line up with TRBD1. Germline loops: CDR1 SNHLY, CDR2 FYNNEI. This CDR3 contains 12 residues. The V gene end was trimmed by 6 bases and the J gene end by 6 bases; junction bases not matched to a gene: 2. Here the CDR3 reads CASRDRGPEAFF. The CDR3 nucleotides are TGTGCCAGCAGGGACAGGGGCCCTGAAGCTTTCTTT.

The CDR3 bases are TGTGCCAGCAGCGCCCCGGGGGACTATGGCTACACCTTC. It codes for CASSAPGDYGYTF. V and J are TRBV9 and TRBJ1-2, with TRBD1 as a possible D gene (5 bases). Between the trimmed V and J ends, which lost 3 bases and 3 bases, there was a span of 9 bases. Germline lookup yields CDR1 SGDLS and CDR2 YYNGEE. The CDR3 has 13 residues.

This clone has a handful of counts. The genes are TRBV29-1 and TRBJ2-7; 8 bases match TRBD1. This CDR3 comprises 14 residues. Germline CDR1 and CDR2: SQVTM and ANQGSEA. V lost 1 base and J lost 3; bases outside the gene matches: 5. CDR3 sequence (DNA): TGCAGCGTTGAAGGGGGGACAGGACTCTACGAGCAGTACTTC. Amino acid sequence: CSVEGGTGLYEQYF.

This chain links TRBV5-1 with TRBJ2-5, with 11 nucleotides matching TRBD1. Germline V CDR1 and CDR2: SGHRS, YFSETQ. Germline trimming cut 4 bases from V and 5 bases from J; bases unmatched to any gene: 7. The CDR3 contains 15 residues. The CDR3 coding sequence is TGCGCCAGCAGCCTAGCCGGACAGGGGGCCGAGACCCAGTACTTC. Translated: CASSLAGQGAETQYF.

The gene calls are TRBV30 and TRBJ1-5; D is undetermined. Trimming stripped 2 bases from V and 4 bases from J, with 12 bases between. There are 14 residues in the CDR3. Germline V lookup: CDR1 GTSNPN, CDR2 SVGIG (reference sequence). The CDR3 DNA reads TGTGCCTGGAGTAGGCTAGCGGGTAATCAGCCCCAGCATTTT. Translation: CAWSRLAGNQPQHF.

There are a few counts of this clone. The chain joins TRBV10-3 to TRBJ1-2, with TRBD1 matching 7 bases. V lost 11 bases and J lost 3; bases outside the gene matches: 6. The CDR3 runs 12 residues. Per the germline V gene, CDR1 is ENHRY and CDR2 is SYGVKD. CDR3 bases: TGTGCCGGTTCCGGGACAGACTATGGCTACACCTTC. Its protein product is CAGSGTDYGYTF.

V usage is TRBV29-1 and J usage is TRBJ2-1; D is unresolved. Per germline, CDR1 SQVTM and CDR2 ANQGSEA. The V gene lost 1 base and the J gene lost 6 bases, with 10 bases spanning the gap. There are 13 residues in the CDR3. DNA of the CDR3: TGCAGCGTTGAAGCTAGATCGAGCAATGAGCAGTTCTTC. This translates into CSVEARSSNEQFF.

This chain links TRBV7-9 with TRBJ1-4; possible D gene TRBD1, 5 bases. This CDR3 has 16 amino acids. V lost 5 bases and J lost 9, with 22 bases in between. Per germline, CDR1 SEHNR and CDR2 FQNEAQ (reference sequence). CDR3 sequence: CASSPGRQPFGQKLFF. CDR3 nucleotide sequence: TGTGCCAGCAGCCCCGGTAGACAGCCCTTCGGTCAAAAACTGTTTTTT.

The chain recombines TRBV19 with TRBJ2-7; D is perhaps TRBD1 (6 bases). The CDR3 length is 16 residues. V was cut by 4 bases and J by 0 bases, with 16 bases left in between. Per germline, CDR1 LNHDA and CDR2 SQIVND (reference sequence). The CDR3 DNA is TGTGCCAGTAGTACCGCAACAGGGACCAGCTCCTACGAGCAGTACTTC. Translating gives CASSTATGTSSYEQYF.

This clone came up a few times. The rearrangement uses TRBV9 and TRBJ2-7; 9 positions match TRBD1. V gave up 2 bases and J gave up 5 bases; unmatched junction bases: 8. From germline, CDR1 is SGDLS and CDR2 YYNGEE. The CDR3 consists of 15 residues. The CDR3 protein is CASSVAGTGFNEQYF. The CDR3 DNA is TGTGCCAGCAGCGTGGCCGGGACAGGGTTTAACGAGCAGTACTTC.

This clone showed up just a few times. This chain joins TRBV7-9 and TRBJ2-5; TRBD2 matches at 7 bases. J lost 1 base, V lost 11 bases, and 7 bases had no gene match. Germline CDR1 SEHNR, CDR2 FQNEAQ (reference sequence). CDR3 size: 13 residues. The CDR3 bases are TGTGCCGGCCAGCGGGGCTTCCAAGAGACCCAGTACTTC. Its translation: CAGQRGFQETQYF.

This clone was observed a few times. The chain joins TRBV30 to TRBJ1-1; 7 nucleotides line up with TRBD1. Germline V CDR1 and CDR2: GTSNPN, SVGIG (reference sequence). This CDR3 comprises 14 residues. V lost 2 bases, J lost 4 bases, and 7 bases stayed unmatched. In DNA, the CDR3 is TGTGCCTGGAGTCCGGACAGGCGGGCCACTGAAGCTTTCTTT. This codes for CAWSPDRRATEAFF.

This clone turned up a few times. This chain links TRBV4-1 with TRBJ2-6; D is unclear. Trimming removed 0 bases at V and 1 base at J, with 7 bases between. Looked up from germline, CDR1 is MGHRA and CDR2 is YSYEKL. The CDR3 length is 16 residues. CDR3 nucleotides: TGCGCCAGCAGCCAAGATCGAGGTTCTGGGGCCAACGTCCTGACTTTC. Its protein product is CASSQDRGSGANVLTF.

The V and J genes are TRBV15 and TRBJ2-1; 7 bases match TRBD2. Germline V CDR1 and CDR2: LNHNV, YYDKDF (reference sequence). V trimming: 3 bases; J trimming: 12 bases; junction bases outside the gene matches: 8. The CDR3 has 13 residues. This CDR3 reads CATSRRTRQGQFF. Written as DNA, the CDR3 is TGTGCCACCAGCAGGCGGACTAGACAAGGGCAGTTCTTC.

The chain recombines TRBV5-1 with TRBJ2-5; 10 nucleotides agree with TRBD1. This CDR3 contains 14 residues. Germline V gene data show CDR1 as SGHRS and CDR2 as YFSETQ. The V gene end was trimmed by 4 bases and the J gene end by 5 bases; junction bases not matched to a gene: 5. CDR3 DNA: TGCGCCAGCAGCGTGACAGGGGGCGGTGAGACCCAGTACTTC. Its translation: CASSVTGGGETQYF.

V is TRBV30 and J is TRBJ1-5; D might be TRBD1 (5 bases). The V gene's germline CDR1 is GTSNPN and CDR2 SVGIG (reference sequence). CDR3 length equals 15 residues. The V gene lost 2 bases and the J gene lost 9 bases, with 20 bases spanning the gap. The CDR3 sequence is CAWSQNMAGLTPQHF. CDR3 in DNA: TGTGCCTGGAGTCAGAATATGGCAGGGTTAACGCCCCAGCATTTT.

J is TRBJ2-5 and V is TRBV5-1; D possibly corresponds to TRBD1 (6 bases). Looked up from germline, CDR1 is SGHRS and CDR2 is YFSETQ. The V and J ends lost 4 bases and 1 base respectively, with 14 bases between them. The CDR3 spans 15 residues. The CDR3 DNA follows: TGCGCCAGCAGCGAGCAGGGGTTGGGCCAAGAGACCCAGTACTTC. Its translation is CASSEQGLGQETQYF.

This clone was seen only a few times. This sequence joins TRBV29-1 and TRBJ2-1; 10 bases map to TRBD2. V was pared by 7 bases and J by 5 bases, with 8 bases of the junction left unmatched. Germline V lookup: CDR1 SQVTM, CDR2 ANQGSEA. CDR3 length equals 14 residues. The DNA of the CDR3 is TGCAGCGGCCTAACCAGCGGGAGGGACAATGAGCAGTTCTTC. Translating it yields CSGLTSGRDNEQFF.

This clone came up a few times. This chain links TRBV29-1 with TRBJ2-7; 7 nucleotides agree with TRBD1. The CDR3 is 14 residues long. The V and J ends lost 7 bases and 4 bases, in that order; junction bases with no gene match: 13. Per germline, CDR1 SQVTM and CDR2 ANQGSEA. This CDR3 is CSAGPDRAVYEQYF. The CDR3 DNA sequence: TGCAGCGCTGGACCTGACAGGGCGGTTTACGAGCAGTACTTC.

J is TRBJ2-5 and V is TRBV9; 7 bases line up with TRBD2. Germline V CDR1 and CDR2: SGDLS, YYNGEE. V lost 0 bases and J lost 4; bases outside the gene matches: 3. The CDR3 contains 14 residues. The CDR3: CASSVGGSRETQYF. The CDR3 region has the DNA TGTGCCAGCAGCGTAGGCGGGAGTAGAGAGACCCAGTACTTC.

For this clone: The junction departs from germline at one end; a sequencing error may be responsible. This chain links TRBV7-7 with TRBJ2-5; 8 bases match TRBD1. The CDR3 loop spans 13 amino acids. Germline V lookup: CDR1 SSHAT, CDR2 FNYEAQ (reference sequence). The CDR3 is CASSSDREETQYF. CDR3 nucleotides: TGTGCTAGCAGTTCGGACAGGGAAGAGACCCAGTACTTC.

The chain recombines TRBV10-3 with TRBJ1-2; TRBD1 matches at 7 bases. Germline V gene data show CDR1 as ENHRY and CDR2 as SYGVKD. J gave up 3 bases and V 8 bases, and 3 bases lay outside the gene matches. This CDR3 has 12 amino acids. CDR3 bases: TGTGCCATCTCAGACAGGGACTATGGCTACACCTTC. As protein: CAISDRDYGYTF.

This clone came up a few times. The chain employs TRBV7-2 and TRBJ2-3; TRBD2 is a possible D gene (5 bases). Germline-derived CDR1 and CDR2 are SGHTA and FQGNSA. This CDR3 region has 13 residues. Between the trimmed V and J ends, which lost 4 bases and 3 bases, there was a span of 8 bases. This chain's CDR3 is CASSYQRTDTQYF. The DNA for the CDR3 is TGTGCCAGCAGCTACCAGCGGACAGATACGCAGTATTTT.

This clone was seen only a few times. CDR3 DNA: TGTGCCAGCAGACAGCTATTCACAGATACGCAGTATTTT. Its protein product is CASRQLFTDTQYF. The genes are TRBV2 and TRBJ2-3; D uncertain. The CDR3 spans 13 residues. Between the trimmed V and J ends, which lost 6 bases and 2 bases, there was a span of 9 bases. Germline V CDR1 and CDR2: SNHLY, FYNNEI.

Written as DNA, the CDR3 is TGCGCCAGCAGCCCGGGGGAACAGGGGTACCAGCCCCAGCATTTT. It specifies CASSPGEQGYQPQHF. The J gene is TRBJ1-5, the V gene TRBV4-1; 7 bases match TRBD1. The CDR3 length is 15 residues. Germline CDR1 MGHRA, CDR2 YSYEKL. After removal of 4 bases from V and 7 bases from J, the junction contained 10 bases not matched to a gene.

The chain links TRBV5-4 to TRBJ1-5, with 9 bases identical to TRBD1. CDR3 length equals 14 residues. V was pared by 0 bases and J by 5 bases, with 0 bases of the junction left unmatched. Germline CDR1 is SGHNT and CDR2 is YYREEE (reference sequence). Written as DNA, the CDR3 is TGTGCCAGCAGCTTGGGGACAGGGGATCAGCCCCAGCATTTT. Protein product: CASSLGTGDQPQHF.

This clone came up a few times. The chain recombines TRBV7-9 with TRBJ1-5; 11 bases align to TRBD1. Germline V gene sequence: CDR1 SEHNR, CDR2 FQNEAQ (reference sequence). Trimming cost V 5 bases and J 2 bases; bases outside gene matches: 5. This CDR3 spans 16 amino acids. CDR3 DNA sequence: TGTGCCAGCAGCCGGACAGGGGGCGCGGGCAATCAGCCCCAGCATTTT. This translates into CASSRTGGAGNQPQHF. Using reference TRBV7-9 and TRBJ1-5 for the parts outside the CDR3, the full variable domain is DTGVSQNPRHKITKRGQNVTFRCDPISEHNRLYWYRQTLGQGPEFLTYFQNEAQLEKSRLLSDRFSAERPKGSFSTLEIQRTEQGDSAMYLCASSRTGGAGNQPQHFGDGTRLSIL.

This clone was counted only a few times. This chain joins TRBV5-1 and TRBJ2-1; the match to TRBD2 covers 11 bases. CDR1 is SGHRS and CDR2 is YFSETQ in the germline V gene. The junction had 7 bases not matched to a gene; V was cut back by 0 bases and J by 8 bases. The CDR3 covers 16 residues. DNA of the CDR3: TGCGCCAGCAGCTTGGGTCCTAGCGGGGGGTCCGATGAGCAGTTCTTC. Amino acids: CASSLGPSGGSDEQFF.

This chain uses TRBV11-1 with TRBJ2-1, with 11 nucleotides matching TRBD2. Per germline, CDR1 SGHAT and CDR2 FQDESV (reference sequence). The CDR3 spans 19 residues. The J segment lost 7 bases and the V segment lost 4 bases, leaving 18 bases of the junction unmatched. CDR3 coding DNA: TGTGCCAGCAGCTCCCAACGACCATATTTTAGCGGGAGGGGGAATGAGCAGTTCTTC. Its translation: CASSSQRPYFSGRGNEQFF.

V gene TRBV7-3 combines with J gene TRBJ2-6; D call uncertain. This CDR3 is 15 amino acids long. Germline V CDR1 and CDR2: SGHTA, FQGTGA. Trimming took 0 bases from V and 4 from J, leaving 7 bases between them. The CDR3 nucleotides read TGTGCCAGCAGCTTAACTCAGGCGGGGGCCAACGTCCTGACTTTC. Its protein product is CASSLTQAGANVLTF.